This T cell receptor (beta chain) was sequenced during a study of CD8 T cells in ankylosing spondylitis (TCRdb year 2017). Regarding the complete study: T cell receptor beta repertoires were profiled in healthy donors and ankylosing spondylitis patients so that disease-linked TCR variants could be found. The full study cohort was made up of approximately 27 ankylosing spondylitis patients and over 90 healthy donors. Peripheral blood samples were taken, and synovial fluid was additionally collected from ankylosing spondylitis patients. Overall study outcomes, separate from this receptor: Some motif variants were previously reported in synovial fluid and blood of reactive arthritis patients, suggesting common disease-initiation mechanisms. The disease-linked clones showed a CD8+ phenotype and occurred at relatively low frequencies in peripheral blood. According to the report, matched synovial fluid samples from ankylosing spondylitis patients were significantly enriched for the disease-linked clones. A TCR beta motif of roughly 8 highly homologous amino acid variants appeared characteristic of blood from ankylosing spondylitis patients.

Trimming leaves V shorter by 5 bases and J shorter by 1 base, with the junction holding 8 bases beyond the gene matches. Counted from cysteine to phenylalanine, this CDR3 has 16 amino acids. Just CDR3 DNA is preserved here, 48 bases in frame from base 1. Sequencing was performed on an Illumina HiSeq 2500. Quantitative 5'-RACE with molecular barcodes was used to prepare TCR beta libraries. Processing in the source paper ran as follows. A new computational method based on a probabilistic model of VDJ rearrangement was used to identify disease-linked TCR variants. TCRdb passed the public sequencing reads through fastp at Q25 and MiXCR, retaining productive beta sequences. When rows share a CDR3 protein, they turn into one entry using the most common DNA and genes. TCRdb, not the original authors, processed these V and J calls. Counted in this sample were some 300,000 distinct CDR3 sequences; roughly 20% of them appeared once. The top ten hold roughly 3.6% of the sample.

This clonotype was observed a handful of times. Its antigen is not yet known. Within one base of it there is no much larger clone, and no base qualities were kept. The receptor was isolated from a female donor with ankylosing spondylitis or in good health (not recorded which). This receptor chain uses TRBV12-3 or TRBV12-4 and TRBJ2-7, and TRBD1 aligns with 10 junction nucleotides. Sequenced: blood, either unsorted or a sorted T cell fraction (not recorded which). The bases are TGTGCCAGCAGTGGGACAGGGGTGGTTAGGTCCTACGAGCAGTACTTC. It encodes CASSGTGVVRSYEQYF.